This T cell receptor beta chain derives from a study of sequential checkpoint blockade in melanoma. Using immunoSEQ multiplex PCR, the repertoire was profiled, and TCRdb retains in-frame clones only, with some absent. The repertoire holds approximately 7,500 clones, around 50% seen once, with 17% in the top ten. Treatment denoted: randomized to nivolumab then ipilimumab (arm A) or the reverse (arm B). DNA-damaging chemotherapy had not been given to any patient beforehand. Sorted cells were live CD3+CD8+, lacking CD19 and CD56, from PBMCs. This clone was detected only a few times. This CDR3 spans 13 amino acids. CDR1 and CDR2 (germline): KGHSH, LQKENI. V lost 3 bases and J 1 base, leaving 7 bases between the germline ends.

The input for sequencing was CD8+ T cells sorted from blood (inferred from file names), taken from a patient given nivolumab and ipilimumab in sequence. This rearrangement joins TRBV18 to TRBJ2-7, with D tentatively TRBD1 (6 bases). This TCR was sampled from a human donor with melanoma. The CDR3 spells CASSPQGSYEQYF. The CDR3 DNA follows: TGTGCCAGCTCACCCCAGGGGTCCTACGAGCAGTACTTC. The full variable domain, with the rest looked up from reference TRBV18 and TRBJ2-7, is NAGVMQNPRHLVRRRGQEARLRCSPMKGHSHVYWYRQLPEEGLKFMVYLQKENIIDESGMPKERFSAEFPKEGPSILRIQQVVRGDSAAYFCASSPQGSYEQYFGPGTRLTVT.